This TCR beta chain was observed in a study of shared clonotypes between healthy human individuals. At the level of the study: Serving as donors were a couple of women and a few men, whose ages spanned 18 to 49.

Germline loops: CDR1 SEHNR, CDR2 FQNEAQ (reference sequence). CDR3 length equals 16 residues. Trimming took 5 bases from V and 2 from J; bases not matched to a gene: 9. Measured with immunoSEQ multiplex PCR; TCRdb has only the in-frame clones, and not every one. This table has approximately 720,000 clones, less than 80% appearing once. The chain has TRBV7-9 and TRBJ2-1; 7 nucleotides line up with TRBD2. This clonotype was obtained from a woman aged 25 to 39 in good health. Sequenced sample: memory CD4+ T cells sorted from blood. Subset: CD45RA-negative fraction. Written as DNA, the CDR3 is TGTGCCAGCAGCCAAATGACTAGCAGAACCTACAATGAGCAGTTCTTC. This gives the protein CASSQMTSRTYNEQFF.